This is a list of T cell receptor beta chains from one sample in a study of T cell responses to AZD1222 COVID-19 vaccine. Assay: immunoSEQ multiplex PCR; the TCRdb copy retains only in-frame clones and omits some. Here the sample spans 150,000 to 200,000 clones, about 92% being singletons. The source material was peripheral blood, sampled on day 0 of AZD1222 vaccination. These receptors came from an adult in good health. The CDR3 runs from the conserved cysteine through the conserved F or W. Each record gives: clone size, J gene, D gene, V gene, CDR3 protein, CDR3 DNA. A D gene is named only where the DNA matches it firmly. Expanded clones get a size class; other rows say once, few or many, or leave the size out.

clone size: NA
J gene: TRBJ1-1
D gene: NA
V gene: TRBV19
CDR3 protein: CASRSRLASPEAFF
CDR3 DNA: TGTGCCTCCCGGTCTAGGTTGGCCAGCCCTGAAGCTTTCTTT

clone size: NA
J gene: TRBJ2-1
D gene: NA
V gene: TRBV5-4
CDR3 protein: CASSLNGGTTYNEQFF
CDR3 DNA: TGTGCCAGCAGCTTGAACGGGGGTACCACCTACAATGAGCAGTTCTTC

clone size: NA
J gene: TRBJ2-3
D gene: TRBD1
V gene: TRBV5-1
CDR3 protein: CASSYARGLRGTDTQYF
CDR3 DNA: TGCGCCAGCAGCTACGCGAGGGGGCTCCGTGGGACAGATACGCAGTATTTT

clone size: NA
J gene: TRBJ1-1
D gene: NA
V gene: TRBV12-3/TRBV12-4
CDR3 protein: CASSSDRNTEAFF
CDR3 DNA: TGTGCCAGCAGTTCTGACAGAAACACTGAAGCTTTCTTT

clone size: NA
J gene: TRBJ1-6
D gene: NA
V gene: TRBV7-8
CDR3 protein: CASSLRMGTEIYNSPLHF
CDR3 DNA: TGTGCCAGCAGCTTACGCATGGGGACGGAGATTTATAATTCACCCCTCCACTTT

clone size: NA
J gene: TRBJ2-1
D gene: TRBD2
V gene: TRBV5-6
CDR3 protein: CAATSGRRWAEQFF
CDR3 DNA: TGTGCCGCCACGAGCGGGAGGCGTTGGGCTGAGCAGTTCTTC

clone size: NA
J gene: TRBJ2-7
D gene: NA
V gene: TRBV5-6
CDR3 protein: CASSLSSEQYF
CDR3 DNA: TGTGCCAGCAGCTTGTCTTCCGAGCAGTACTTC

clone size: NA
J gene: TRBJ2-3
D gene: NA
V gene: TRBV28
CDR3 protein: CASSHEGGGVLGDTQYF
CDR3 DNA: TGTGCCAGCAGCCATGAAGGGGGCGGGGTCCTAGGGGATACGCAGTATTTT

clone size: NA
J gene: TRBJ1-4
D gene: NA
V gene: TRBV2
CDR3 protein: CASTPRGGTNEKLFF
CDR3 DNA: TGTGCCAGCACACCCCGGGGGGGAACTAATGAAAAACTGTTTTTT

clone size: NA
J gene: TRBJ2-5
D gene: TRBD2
V gene: TRBV6-5
CDR3 protein: CASSYSGRGLETQYF
CDR3 DNA: TGTGCCAGCAGTTACTCGGGGCGGGGGTTGGAGACCCAGTACTTC

clone size: few
J gene: TRBJ2-1
D gene: TRBD2
V gene: TRBV6-5
CDR3 protein: CASSYAGGTYNEQFF
CDR3 DNA: TGTGCCAGCAGTTACGCGGGAGGAACATACAATGAGCAGTTCTTC

clone size: NA
J gene: TRBJ2-2
D gene: TRBD1
V gene: TRBV25-1
CDR3 protein: CASRDRGQGPGELFF
CDR3 DNA: TGTGCCAGCAGGGACAGGGGGCAGGGTCCCGGGGAGCTGTTTTTT

clone size: NA
J gene: TRBJ1-5
D gene: TRBD1
V gene: TRBV30
CDR3 protein: CAWSVQGGQPQHF
CDR3 DNA: TGTGCCTGGAGTGTACAGGGGGGTCAGCCCCAGCATTTT

clone size: NA
J gene: TRBJ1-5
D gene: NA
V gene: TRBV9
CDR3 protein: CASSPGGDSNQPQHF
CDR3 DNA: TGTGCCAGCAGCCCGGGGGGAGACAGCAATCAGCCCCAGCATTTT

clone size: once
J gene: TRBJ1-2
D gene: NA
V gene: TRBV19
CDR3 protein: CASSYMAGGANYGYTF
CDR3 DNA: TGTGCCAGTAGCTATATGGCGGGGGGAGCTAACTATGGCTACACCTTC

clone size: NA
J gene: TRBJ2-1
D gene: NA
V gene: TRBV28
CDR3 protein: CASFGTPTYNEQFF
CDR3 DNA: TGTGCCAGCTTTGGGACTCCGACCTACAATGAGCAGTTCTTC

clone size: NA
J gene: TRBJ2-7
D gene: TRBD1
V gene: TRBV24-1
CDR3 protein: CAGPGTGARETVYEQYF
CDR3 DNA: TGTGCCGGTCCCGGGACAGGGGCTCGTGAAACGGTCTACGAGCAGTACTTC

clone size: NA
J gene: TRBJ2-1
D gene: NA
V gene: TRBV18
CDR3 protein: CASSPNFGEQFF
CDR3 DNA: TGTGCCAGCTCACCAAACTTCGGAGAGCAGTTCTTC

clone size: NA
J gene: TRBJ2-1
D gene: NA
V gene: TRBV11-2
CDR3 protein: CASSLGRLVSYNEQFF
CDR3 DNA: TGTGCCAGCAGCCTTGGGAGACTAGTTTCCTACAATGAGCAGTTCTTC

clone size: NA
J gene: TRBJ1-6
D gene: NA
V gene: TRBV5-1
CDR3 protein: CASSFGRDNSPLHF
CDR3 DNA: TGCGCCAGCAGCTTTGGCAGGGATAATTCACCCCTCCACTTT

clone size: NA
J gene: TRBJ1-1
D gene: NA
V gene: TRBV4-1
CDR3 protein: CASSQDIITTEAFF
CDR3 DNA: TGCGCCAGCAGCCAAGATATAATTACCACTGAAGCTTTCTTT

clone size: NA
J gene: TRBJ2-1
D gene: TRBD1
V gene: TRBV5-1
CDR3 protein: CASSFDRGFYNEQFF
CDR3 DNA: TGCGCCAGCAGCTTTGACAGGGGGTTCTACAATGAGCAGTTCTTC

clone size: NA
J gene: TRBJ1-1
D gene: NA
V gene: TRBV9
CDR3 protein: CASSPGQIEAFF
CDR3 DNA: TGTGCCAGCAGCCCCGGACAGATTGAAGCTTTCTTT

clone size: NA
J gene: TRBJ2-7
D gene: NA
V gene: TRBV27
CDR3 protein: CASSLSRVGGGASYEQYF
CDR3 DNA: TGTGCCAGCAGTTTATCGAGGGTAGGAGGGGGCGCCTCCTACGAGCAGTACTTC

clone size: once
J gene: TRBJ2-2
D gene: NA
V gene: TRBV10-3
CDR3 protein: CAIRDPPGGELFF
CDR3 DNA: TGTGCCATCAGGGACCCTCCAGGCGGGGAGCTGTTTTTT

clone size: few
J gene: TRBJ1-6
D gene: NA
V gene: TRBV7-9
CDR3 protein: CASSLGRVSNSPLHF
CDR3 DNA: TGTGCCAGCAGCTTAGGTCGAGTTAGTAATTCACCCCTCCACTTT

clone size: NA
J gene: TRBJ2-3
D gene: TRBD2
V gene: TRBV7-2
CDR3 protein: CASSLAEVLAGGPTSTDTQYF
CDR3 DNA: TGTGCCAGCAGCTTAGCTGAGGTGTTAGCGGGGGGACCTACTAGCACAGATACGCAGTATTTT